These 3 T cell receptor beta chains were all obtained from the same sample, sequenced in a study of blood T cell repertoires in COVID-19. Measured with immunoSEQ multiplex PCR; TCRdb has only the in-frame clones, and not every one. Among roughly 280,000 clones listed, 70% to 90% were seen once. The sequenced sample was peripheral blood. The receptors originated from a woman between 65 and 79 years old with acute or convalescent COVID-19.

This clone has just one count. CDR3 amino acids: CASSSGTPNTGELFF. In DNA, the CDR3 is TGTGCCAGCAGCTCCGGGACACCGAACACCGGGGAGCTGTTTTTT. V is TRBV11-2 and J is TRBJ2-2, with a possible D match to TRBD1 (6 bases). Germline CDR1 SGHAT, CDR2 FQNNGV. The CDR3 totals 15 residues. V lost 4 bases and J lost 0, with 9 bases in between.

The genes are TRBV10-3 and TRBJ1-2, with 7 bases lining up with TRBD1. Germline loops: CDR1 ENHRY, CDR2 SYGVKD. The V and J ends lost 4 bases and 4 bases, in that order; junction bases with no gene match: 0. There are 12 residues in the CDR3. CDR3 residues: CAISGDSYGYTF. The DNA of the CDR3 is TGTGCCATCAGTGGGGACAGCTATGGCTACACCTTC.

There are a few counts of this clone. V and J are TRBV19 and TRBJ2-1; 9 bases align to TRBD2. CDR1 LNHDA and CDR2 SQIVND come from the germline V gene (reference sequence). The CDR3 loop spans 13 amino acids. V shed 7 bases, J shed 7 bases, and the junction held 5 bases outside the gene matches. The CDR3 spells CASKAGGRNEQFF. CDR3 in DNA: TGTGCCAGTAAGGCGGGGGGGCGAAATGAGCAGTTCTTC.